This TCR beta chain was profiled in a study of identical twins. TCRdb redid the calling of the 5' RACE reads with MiXCR, one entry per CDR3 protein. The table includes about 220,000 distinct CDR3 sequences, approximately 7.3% detected once. Study findings and constraints: Modelling approaches yielded underestimates of out-of-frame TCR alpha sharing between monozygotic twins. Findings came from cross-sectional statistics, without long-term follow-up of donors.

Concerning this clonotype: What it recognizes is unknown.

The CDR3 contains 17 residues. Germline V gene data show CDR1 as SQVTM and CDR2 as ANQGSEA. The ends lost 3 bases at V and 0 bases at J; junction bases unmatched: 10. The same sample was also used in a study of yellow fever vaccine responses in identical twins.

This clonotype originated in a young woman in good health. Sequences were obtained from CD8+ T cells sorted from blood. This sequence joins TRBV29-1 and TRBJ2-2; TRBD2 matches 7 bases. CDR3 in DNA: TGCAGCGTTGAGGGTAGTCTAGCGGAGCCGAACACCGGGGAGCTGTTTTTT. This codes for CSVEGSLAEPNTGELFF.